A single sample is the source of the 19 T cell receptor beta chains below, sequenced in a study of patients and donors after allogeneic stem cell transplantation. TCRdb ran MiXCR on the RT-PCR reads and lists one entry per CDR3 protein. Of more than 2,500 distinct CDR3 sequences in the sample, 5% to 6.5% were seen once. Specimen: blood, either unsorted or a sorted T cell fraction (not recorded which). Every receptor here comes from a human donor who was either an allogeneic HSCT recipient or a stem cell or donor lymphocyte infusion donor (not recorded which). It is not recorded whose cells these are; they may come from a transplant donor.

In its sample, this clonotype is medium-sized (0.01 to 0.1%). The CDR3 protein is CASSAGTGGSYNEQFF. Written as DNA, the CDR3 is TGTGCCAGCAGTGCCGGGACAGGGGGATCCTACAATGAGCAGTTCTTC. The chain is built from TRBV6-2 or TRBV6-3 and TRBJ2-1, with 11 bases matching TRBD1. Germline V lookup: CDR1 MNHEY, CDR2 SVGEGT. Trimming at V came to 5 bases and at J to 1 base, leaving 4 bases not matched to a gene. This CDR3 region has 16 residues.

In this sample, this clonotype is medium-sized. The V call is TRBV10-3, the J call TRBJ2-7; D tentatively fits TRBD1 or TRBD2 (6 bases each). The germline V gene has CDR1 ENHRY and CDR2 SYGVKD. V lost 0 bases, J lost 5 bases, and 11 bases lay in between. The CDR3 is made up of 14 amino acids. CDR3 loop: CAISESEGGHEQYF. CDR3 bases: TGTGCCATCAGTGAGTCAGAGGGGGGTCACGAGCAGTACTTC.

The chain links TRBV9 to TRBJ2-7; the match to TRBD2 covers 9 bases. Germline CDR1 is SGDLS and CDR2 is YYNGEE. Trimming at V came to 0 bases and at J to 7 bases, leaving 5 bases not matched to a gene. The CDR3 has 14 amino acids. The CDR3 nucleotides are TGTGCCAGCAGCGTAGGAATAGCGGGAGATGAGCAGTACTTC. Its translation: CASSVGIAGDEQYF.

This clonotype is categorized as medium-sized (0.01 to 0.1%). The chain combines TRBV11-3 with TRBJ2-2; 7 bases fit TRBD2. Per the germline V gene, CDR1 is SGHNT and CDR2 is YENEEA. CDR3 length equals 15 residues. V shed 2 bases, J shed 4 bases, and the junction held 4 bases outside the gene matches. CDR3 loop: CASSLISGGTGELFF. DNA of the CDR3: TGTGCCAGCAGCTTAATCTCGGGAGGCACCGGGGAGCTGTTTTTT.

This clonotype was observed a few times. The CDR3 spells CASSLYGDIQYF. The DNA of the CDR3 is TGTGCCAGCAGCTTGTACGGAGACATTCAGTACTTC. The chain has TRBV7-2 and TRBJ2-4; no firm D call. Trimming shortened V by 3 bases and J by 8 bases, and 8 bases separated the two germline ends. Germline CDR1 is SGHTA and CDR2 is FQGNSA. This CDR3 has 12 amino acids.

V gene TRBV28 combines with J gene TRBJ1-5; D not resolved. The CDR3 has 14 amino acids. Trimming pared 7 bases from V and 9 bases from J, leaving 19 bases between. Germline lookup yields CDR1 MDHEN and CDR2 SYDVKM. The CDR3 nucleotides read TGTGCCAGCAATCCCGGCGCGTACCTAGGGCCCCAGCATTTT. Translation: CASNPGAYLGPQHF.

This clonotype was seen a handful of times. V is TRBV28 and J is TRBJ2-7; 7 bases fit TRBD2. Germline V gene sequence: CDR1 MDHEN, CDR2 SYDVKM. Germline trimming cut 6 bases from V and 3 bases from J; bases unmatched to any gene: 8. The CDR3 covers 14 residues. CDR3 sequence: CASRPPSGVYEQYF. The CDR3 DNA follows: TGTGCCAGCAGACCTCCTAGCGGCGTCTACGAGCAGTACTTC.

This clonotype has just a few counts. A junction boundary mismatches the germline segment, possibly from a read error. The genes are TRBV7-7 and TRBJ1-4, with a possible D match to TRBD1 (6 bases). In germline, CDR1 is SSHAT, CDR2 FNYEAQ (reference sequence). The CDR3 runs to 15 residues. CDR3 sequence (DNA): TGTGCTAGCAGCCAACAACAGGGCGCTAATGAAAAACTGTTTTTT. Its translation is CASSQQQGANEKLFF.

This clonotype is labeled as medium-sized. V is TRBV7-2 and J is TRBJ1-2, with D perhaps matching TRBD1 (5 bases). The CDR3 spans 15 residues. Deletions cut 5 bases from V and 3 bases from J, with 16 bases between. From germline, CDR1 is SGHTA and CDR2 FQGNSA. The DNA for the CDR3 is TGTGCCAGCAGCCCCTCTTCATTAGGGGACTATGGCTACACCTTC. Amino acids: CASSPSSLGDYGYTF.

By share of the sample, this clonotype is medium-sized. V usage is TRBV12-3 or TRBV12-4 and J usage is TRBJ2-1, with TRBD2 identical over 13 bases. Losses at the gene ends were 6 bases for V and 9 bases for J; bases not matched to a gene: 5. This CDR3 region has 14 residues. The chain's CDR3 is CASRGLAGTGEQFF. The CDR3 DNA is TGTGCCAGCAGGGGACTAGCGGGAACGGGTGAGCAGTTCTTC.

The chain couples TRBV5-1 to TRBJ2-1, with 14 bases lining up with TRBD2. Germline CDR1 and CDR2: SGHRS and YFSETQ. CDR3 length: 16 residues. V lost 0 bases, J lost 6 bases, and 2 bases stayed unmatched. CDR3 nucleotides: TGCGCCAGCAGCTTGGGTGGGACTAGCGGGAGCAATGAGCAGTTCTTC. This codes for CASSLGGTSGSNEQFF.

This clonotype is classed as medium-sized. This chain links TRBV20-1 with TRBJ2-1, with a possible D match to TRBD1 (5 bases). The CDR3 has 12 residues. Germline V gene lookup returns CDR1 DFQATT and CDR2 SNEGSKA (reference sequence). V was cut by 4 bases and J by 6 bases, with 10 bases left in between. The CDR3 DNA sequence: TGCAGTGCTAACAGGCAGGTCAATGAGCAGTTCTTC. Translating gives CSANRQVNEQFF.

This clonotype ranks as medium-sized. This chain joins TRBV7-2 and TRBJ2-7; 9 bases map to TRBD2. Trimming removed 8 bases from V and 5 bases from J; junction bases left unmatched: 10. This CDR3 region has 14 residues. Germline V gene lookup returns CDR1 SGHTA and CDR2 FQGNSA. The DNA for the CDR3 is TGTGCCAGCGCACCCGGGACTAGCATCCACGAGCAGTACTTC. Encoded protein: CASAPGTSIHEQYF.

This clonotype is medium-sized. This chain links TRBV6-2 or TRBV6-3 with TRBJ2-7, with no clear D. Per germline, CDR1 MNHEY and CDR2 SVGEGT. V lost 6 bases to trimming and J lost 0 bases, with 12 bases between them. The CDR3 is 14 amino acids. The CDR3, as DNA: TGTGCCAGCAGAGGCGGCGGCTCCTCCTACGAGCAGTACTTC. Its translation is CASRGGGSSYEQYF.

The CDR3 here is CASTQGDNQPQHF. In DNA, the CDR3 is TGTGCCAGTACCCAGGGTGACAATCAGCCCCAGCATTTT. The chain is built from TRBV7-9 and TRBJ1-5, with D possibly TRBD1 on 5 matching bases. This CDR3 region has 13 residues. Germline values: CDR1 SEHNR, CDR2 FQNEAQ (reference sequence). The ends were cut back, 9 bases at V and 3 bases at J, with 12 bases in the middle.

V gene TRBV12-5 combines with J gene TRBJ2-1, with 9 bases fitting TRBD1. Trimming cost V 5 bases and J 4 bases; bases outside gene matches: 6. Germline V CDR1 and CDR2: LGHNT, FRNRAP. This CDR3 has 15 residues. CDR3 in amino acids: CASGMGQGYYNEQFF. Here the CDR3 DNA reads TGTGCTAGTGGTATGGGACAGGGATATTACAATGAGCAGTTCTTC.

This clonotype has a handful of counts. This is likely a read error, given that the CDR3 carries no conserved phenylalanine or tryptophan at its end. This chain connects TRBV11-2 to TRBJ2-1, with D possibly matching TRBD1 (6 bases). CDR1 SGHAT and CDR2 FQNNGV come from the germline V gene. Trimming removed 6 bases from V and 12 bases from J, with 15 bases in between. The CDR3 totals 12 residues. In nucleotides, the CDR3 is TGTGCCAGCAGTCAGACAGGAGGAGGGCAGTTCTCC. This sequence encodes CASSQTGGGQFS.

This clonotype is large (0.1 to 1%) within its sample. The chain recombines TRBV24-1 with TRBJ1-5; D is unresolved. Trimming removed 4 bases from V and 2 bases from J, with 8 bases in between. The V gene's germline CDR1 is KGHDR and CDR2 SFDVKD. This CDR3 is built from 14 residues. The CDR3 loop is CATSDLAGNQPQHF. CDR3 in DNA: TGTGCCACCAGTGACCTGGCGGGCAATCAGCCCCAGCATTTT.

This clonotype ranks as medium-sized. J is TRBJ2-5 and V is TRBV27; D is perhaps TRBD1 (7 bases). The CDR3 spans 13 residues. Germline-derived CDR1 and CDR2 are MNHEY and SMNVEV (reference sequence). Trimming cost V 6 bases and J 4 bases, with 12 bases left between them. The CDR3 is CASSRQGGETQYF. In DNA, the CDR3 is TGTGCCAGCAGCAGACAGGGAGGAGAGACCCAGTACTTC.